Following are 21 T cell receptor beta chains from one sample sequenced in a study of OX40 agonist ivuxolimab in advanced cancers. Profiled with immunoSEQ multiplex PCR; TCRdb holds only in-frame clones, not every one. Of about 75,000 clones in the sample, roughly nine tenths were seen once. The source was CD4+ or CD8+ T cells sorted from blood, collected in a trial of the OX40 agonist ivuxolimab. These receptors originate from an adult with an advanced solid tumor such as melanoma, head and neck, liver or kidney cancer.

The chain uses TRBV5-4 and TRBJ1-2; D is unresolved. CDR3 length: 12 residues. With 1 base removed from V and 8 bases from J, the gap between germline ends came to 9 bases. Germline CDR1 and CDR2: SGHNT and YYREEE (reference sequence). For the CDR3, the DNA is TGTGCCAGCAGCTTGAGTTTCTCGGGCTACACCTTC. Protein: CASSLSFSGYTF.

The chain combines TRBV18 with TRBJ2-7; 9 bases agree with TRBD1. Per the germline V gene, CDR1 is KGHSH and CDR2 is LQKENI. Trimming at V came to 5 bases and at J to 5 bases, leaving 7 bases not matched to a gene. CDR3 length equals 14 residues. In nucleotides, the CDR3 is TGTGCCAGCTCAGCTAGGACAGGGGAGAACGAGCAGTACTTC. Its protein is CASSARTGENEQYF.

This clone appeared a few times. CDR3 loop: CASSLTQGPEQYF. CDR3 nucleotides: TGTGCCAGCAGTTTAACCCAGGGGCCCGAGCAGTACTTC. The J gene is TRBJ2-7, the V gene TRBV28; a possible D gene is TRBD1 (6 bases). Trimming removed 2 bases at V and 6 bases at J, with 11 bases between. CDR3 length: 13 amino acids. Per germline, CDR1 MDHEN and CDR2 SYDVKM.

The rearrangement uses TRBV27 and TRBJ2-7; TRBD1 is a possible D gene (5 bases). This CDR3 region has 15 residues. The V end lost 3 bases, the J end lost 7 bases, and 19 bases lay between the germline ends. Germline lookup yields CDR1 MNHEY and CDR2 SMNVEV (reference sequence). CDR3 DNA: TGTGCCAGCAGTTTTGGTGGGCCGAAGGGGCCGGAGCAGTACTTC. Translating it yields CASSFGGPKGPEQYF.

This rearrangement joins TRBV7-2 to TRBJ2-3; D unresolved. The CDR3 extends over 13 amino acids. Germline CDR1 SGHTA, CDR2 FQGNSA. With 1 base removed from V and 4 bases from J, the gap between germline ends came to 6 bases. The CDR3 DNA reads TGTGCCAGCAGCTTAGAGTTCCCAGATACGCAGTATTTT. It is translated as CASSLEFPDTQYF.

This rearrangement joins TRBV5-1 to TRBJ1-1; the match to TRBD1 covers 11 bases. After removal of 0 bases from V and 5 bases from J, the junction contained 12 bases not matched to a gene. This CDR3 spans 18 amino acids. Per germline, CDR1 SGHRS and CDR2 YFSETQ. The CDR3 DNA reads as TGCGCCAGCAGCTTGGTCCCGGGACAGGGGGATGAAAGTACTGAAGCTTTCTTT. Protein product: CASSLVPGQGDESTEAFF.

This chain connects TRBV28 to TRBJ1-4; weak D call: TRBD1 (6 bases). V dropped 4 bases and J dropped 4 bases, with 10 bases sitting between them. The germline gives CDR1 MDHEN, CDR2 SYDVKM. The CDR3 sequence is 14 residues long. CDR3 residues: CASSSGAGNEKLFF. The DNA for the CDR3 is TGTGCCAGCAGTTCGGGGGCGGGTAATGAAAAACTGTTTTTT.

The chain employs TRBV18 and TRBJ2-3; 7 nucleotides align to TRBD2. V was clipped by 2 bases and J by 3 bases; unmatched bases: 14. Germline-derived CDR1 and CDR2 are KGHSH and LQKENI. The length of the CDR3 is 18 residues. This chain's CDR3 is CASSPIEYTGGPTDTQYF. The CDR3, as DNA: TGTGCCAGCTCACCAATAGAGTATACGGGAGGACCGACAGATACGCAGTATTTT.

The chain joins TRBV30 to TRBJ2-3; no clear D. Germline V gene data show CDR1 as GTSNPN and CDR2 as SVGIG (reference sequence). This CDR3 is 13 amino acids long. The V end was cut by 2 bases, the J end by 4 bases, with 10 bases between. The CDR3 loop is CAWSRIAADTQYF. DNA of the CDR3: TGTGCCTGGAGTCGGATAGCTGCAGATACGCAGTATTTT.

The count of this clone is one. The genes are TRBV6-6 and TRBJ2-2; D gene ambiguous. The CDR3 has 15 amino acids. Trimming left V 5 bases short and J 4 bases short, with 14 bases between. The V gene's germline CDR1 is MNHNY and CDR2 SVGAGI (reference sequence). The CDR3 loop is CASSDPKRSTGELFF. CDR3 nucleotide sequence: TGTGCCAGCAGTGACCCGAAACGATCCACCGGGGAGCTGTTTTTT.

The rearrangement joins TRBV5-4 to TRBJ1-2, with 9 bases aligning to TRBD1. Germline V gene lookup returns CDR1 SGHNT and CDR2 YYREEE (reference sequence). With V trimmed by 0 bases and J by 3 bases, 3 bases remained unmatched. This CDR3 is built from 15 residues. The CDR3: CASSLADRGYYGYTF. The CDR3 nucleotides read TGTGCCAGCAGCTTGGCGGACAGGGGTTACTATGGCTACACCTTC. The variable domain in full, completed from reference TRBV5-4 and TRBJ1-2, reads ETGVTQSPTHLIKTRGQQVTLRCSSQSGHNTVSWYQQALGQGPQFIFQYYREEENGRGNFPPRFSGLQFPNYSSELNVNALELDDSALYLCASSLADRGYYGYTFGSGTRLTVV.

This chain joins TRBV28 and TRBJ2-1; D is uncertain. The germline V and J ends were trimmed by 11 bases and 0 bases, with 14 bases remaining between them. There are 14 residues in the CDR3. Looked up from germline, CDR1 is MDHEN and CDR2 is SYDVKM. The CDR3 DNA reads as TGTGCCTCAGGTAGGGTGCACTCCTACAATGAGCAGTTCTTC. Its translation: CASGRVHSYNEQFF. The complete variable domain, with remaining parts taken from reference TRBV28 and TRBJ2-1, reads DVKVTQSSRYLVKRTGEKVFLECVQDMDHENMFWYRQDPGLGLRLIYFSYDVKMKEKGDIPEGYSVSREKKERFSLILESASTNQTSMYLCASGRVHSYNEQFFGPGTRLTVL.

The chain employs TRBV10-1 and TRBJ2-2, with 10 nucleotides matching TRBD1. The CDR3 length is 16 residues. CDR1 is WNHNN and CDR2 is SYGVQD in the germline V gene (reference sequence). V was clipped by 7 bases and J by 1 base; unmatched bases: 6. CDR3 loop: CASTPGTGENTGELFF. In nucleotides, the CDR3 is TGCGCCAGCACCCCCGGGACAGGGGAGAACACCGGGGAGCTGTTTTTT.

CDR3 loop: CASSLKSGQGWVVAEAFF. CDR3 in DNA: TGTGCCAGCAGCTTGAAGTCAGGACAGGGGTGGGTTGTCGCTGAAGCTTTCTTT. The rearrangement links TRBV5-4 to TRBJ1-1, with 9 bases that match TRBD1. Germline values: CDR1 SGHNT, CDR2 YYREEE (reference sequence). The junction had 16 bases not matched to a gene; V was cut back by 1 base and J by 6 bases. The CDR3 runs to 18 residues.

V is TRBV28 and J is TRBJ2-5; D is uncertain. The CDR3 is 11 amino acids. V lost 6 bases, J lost 6 bases, and 8 bases lay in between. Germline assignment: CDR1 MDHEN and CDR2 SYDVKM. The CDR3, as DNA: TGTGCCAGCAGAACCAGCAAGACCCAGTACTTC. This gives the protein CASRTSKTQYF.

This clone was seen once. The rearrangement links TRBV5-1 to TRBJ2-7; a weak D match, TRBD1 (6 bases). Germline V lookup: CDR1 SGHRS, CDR2 YFSETQ. V was clipped by 3 bases and J by 2 bases, with 15 bases between them. The CDR3 has 15 amino acids. CDR3 in amino acids: CASSWDTTLTYEQYF. In DNA form, the CDR3 reads TGCGCCAGCAGCTGGGACACAACTTTAACCTACGAGCAGTACTTC.

The chain employs TRBV5-1 and TRBJ2-2; 9 bases are a match to TRBD2. From germline, CDR1 is SGHRS and CDR2 YFSETQ. Losses at the gene ends were 4 bases for V and 4 bases for J; bases not matched to a gene: 8. The CDR3 covers 16 residues. CDR3 sequence reads: CASSPFSGSVTGELFF. CDR3 coding DNA: TGCGCCAGCAGCCCCTTTAGCGGGAGTGTCACCGGGGAGCTGTTTTTT.

This chain links TRBV7-2 with TRBJ2-1; no definite D call. Trimming left V 2 bases short and J 4 bases short, with 12 bases between. CDR1 and CDR2 (germline): SGHTA, FQGNSA. The CDR3 sequence is 15 residues long. The DNA for the CDR3 is TGTGCCAGCAGCTTATATGTGGGTTCATACAATGAGCAGTTCTTC. Its protein product is CASSLYVGSYNEQFF.

The chain carries TRBV7-8 and TRBJ1-5; the D is unclear. CDR1 and CDR2 (germline): SGHVS, FQNEAQ. The CDR3 totals 16 residues. Trimming left V 1 base short and J 4 bases short, with 14 bases between. The CDR3, as DNA: TGTGCCAGCAGCTTAGAAGGAAGGCTTTCTAATCAGCCCCAGCATTTT. Translation: CASSLEGRLSNQPQHF. Full variable domain (rest looked up from reference TRBV7-8 and TRBJ1-5): GAGVSQSPRYKVAKRGQDVALRCDPISGHVSLFWYQQALGQGPEFLTYFQNEAQLDKSGLPSDRFFAERPEGSVSTLKIQRTQQEDSAVYLCASSLEGRLSNQPQHFGDGTRLSIL.

In its sample, this clone was seen once. V gene TRBV5-1 combines with J gene TRBJ2-1, with TRBD2 identical over 8 bases. With 4 bases clipped from V and 5 bases from J, the junction kept 11 bases outside the gene matches. Germline V gives CDR1 SGHRS, CDR2 YFSETQ. The CDR3 covers 16 residues. In DNA form, the CDR3 reads TGCGCCAGCAGCAGGCCCACTAGCGGCCTCGACAATGAGCAGTTCTTC. This translates into CASSRPTSGLDNEQFF.

The V gene is TRBV9, the J gene TRBJ2-7, with D perhaps matching TRBD1 or TRBD2 (5 bases each). Germline lookup yields CDR1 SGDLS and CDR2 YYNGEE. V lost 2 bases and J 2 bases, leaving 14 bases between the germline ends. CDR3 length: 15 amino acids. The CDR3 region is CASSVGASLPYEQYF. CDR3 nucleotide sequence: TGTGCCAGCAGCGTCGGGGCTAGCCTACCCTACGAGCAGTACTTC.